Sequencing of this TCR beta chain was carried out in a study of beta chain features in type 1 diabetes. Study outcomes and limitations: Diminished insertions and augmented deletions at VDJ junctions characterized type 1 diabetes patients. Moderately but significantly shorter TCRB CDR3s were found in Type 1 diabetes patients in all four CD4+ subsets. Whether TCRB rearrangement is influenced by HLA type was left unresolved in this analysis.

Concerning this clone: Its antigen is unidentified.

In germline, CDR1 is SGHDN, CDR2 FVKESK. V was shortened by 0 bases and J by 0 bases, with 7 bases between the two germline ends. The CDR3 is made up of 15 amino acids. cDNA synthesis used the whole RNA isolate, giving expressed TCRB sequences. Only in-frame clones appear in the TCRdb table, and some are missing; sequencing was by immunoSEQ multiplex PCR. The sample lists 150,000 to 200,000 clones, 9% occurring once. The collection from each donor was one heparinised blood draw averaging roughly 100 mL. Isolation of CD4+ naive, central memory, regulatory and stem cell-like memory cells was achieved by sorting via CD45RO/CCR7/CD25/CD127/CD95/CD27.

The genes are TRBV14 and TRBJ2-3; no definite D call. Sequencing used central memory CD4+ T cells from blood. The TCR was taken from a woman aged 25-40 years with type 1 diabetes. The chain's CDR3 is CASSQDFGSTDTQYF. CDR3 DNA: TGTGCCAGCAGCCAAGACTTCGGGAGCACAGATACGCAGTATTTT.